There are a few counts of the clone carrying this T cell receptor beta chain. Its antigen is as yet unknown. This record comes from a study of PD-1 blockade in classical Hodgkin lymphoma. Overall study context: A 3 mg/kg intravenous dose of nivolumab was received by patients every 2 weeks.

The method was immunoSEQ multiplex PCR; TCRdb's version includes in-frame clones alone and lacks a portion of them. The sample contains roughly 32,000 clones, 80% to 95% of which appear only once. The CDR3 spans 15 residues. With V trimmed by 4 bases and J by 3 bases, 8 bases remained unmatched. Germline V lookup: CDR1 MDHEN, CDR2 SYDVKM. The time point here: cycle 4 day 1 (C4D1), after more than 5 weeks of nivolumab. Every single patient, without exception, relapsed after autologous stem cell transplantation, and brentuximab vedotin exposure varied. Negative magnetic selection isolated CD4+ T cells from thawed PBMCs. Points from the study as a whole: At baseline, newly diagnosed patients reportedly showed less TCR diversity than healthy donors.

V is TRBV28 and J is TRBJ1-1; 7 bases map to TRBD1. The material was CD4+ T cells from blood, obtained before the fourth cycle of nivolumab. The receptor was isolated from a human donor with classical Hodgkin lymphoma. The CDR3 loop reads CASSYGQVIDTEAFF. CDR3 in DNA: TGTGCCAGCAGTTATGGACAGGTCATAGACACTGAAGCTTTCTTT.